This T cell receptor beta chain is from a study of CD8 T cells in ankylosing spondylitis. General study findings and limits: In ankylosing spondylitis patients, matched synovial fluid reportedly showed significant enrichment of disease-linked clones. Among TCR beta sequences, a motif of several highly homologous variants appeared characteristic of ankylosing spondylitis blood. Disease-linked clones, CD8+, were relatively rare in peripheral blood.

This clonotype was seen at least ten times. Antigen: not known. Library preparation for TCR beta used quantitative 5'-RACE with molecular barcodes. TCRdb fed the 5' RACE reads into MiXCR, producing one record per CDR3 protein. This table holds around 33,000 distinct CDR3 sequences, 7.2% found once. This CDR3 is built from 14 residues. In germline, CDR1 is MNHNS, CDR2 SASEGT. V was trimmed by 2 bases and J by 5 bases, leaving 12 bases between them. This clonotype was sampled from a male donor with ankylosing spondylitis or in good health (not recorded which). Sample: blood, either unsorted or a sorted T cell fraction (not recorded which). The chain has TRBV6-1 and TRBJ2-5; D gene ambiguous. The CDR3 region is CASSELGSFETQYF. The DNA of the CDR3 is TGTGCCAGCAGTGAATTGGGTAGCTTTGAGACCCAGTACTTC.